This TCR beta chain was identified in a study of Graves' ophthalmopathy and Graves' hyperthyroidism. Many counts were recorded for this clonotype. TCR beta CDR3 regions were amplified from RNA transcripts. First-round RT-PCR relied on HTBI primers, and a second-round multiplex PCR came next. TCRdb reanalysed the multiplex PCR reads using MiXCR and keeps one entry per CDR3 protein. The repertoire holds around 470,000 distinct CDR3 sequences, about an eighth seen once, with over 7.5% in the top ten. Over 9.5 ml of fresh blood yielded the PBMCs by density gradient. The CDR3 runs to 15 residues. V lost 5 bases, J lost 6 bases, and 18 bases lay in between. Germline assignment: CDR1 MNHEY and CDR2 SVGEGT.

The sequencing input was blood. The chain combines TRBV6-2 or TRBV6-3 with TRBJ2-3; TRBD2 might be the D (5 bases). The sequence derives from a woman in her thirties with Graves' ophthalmopathy. The CDR3 protein is CASSPFQRVADTQYF. CDR3 coding DNA: TGTGCCAGCAGTCCGTTTCAAAGGGTAGCGGATACGCAGTATTTT.